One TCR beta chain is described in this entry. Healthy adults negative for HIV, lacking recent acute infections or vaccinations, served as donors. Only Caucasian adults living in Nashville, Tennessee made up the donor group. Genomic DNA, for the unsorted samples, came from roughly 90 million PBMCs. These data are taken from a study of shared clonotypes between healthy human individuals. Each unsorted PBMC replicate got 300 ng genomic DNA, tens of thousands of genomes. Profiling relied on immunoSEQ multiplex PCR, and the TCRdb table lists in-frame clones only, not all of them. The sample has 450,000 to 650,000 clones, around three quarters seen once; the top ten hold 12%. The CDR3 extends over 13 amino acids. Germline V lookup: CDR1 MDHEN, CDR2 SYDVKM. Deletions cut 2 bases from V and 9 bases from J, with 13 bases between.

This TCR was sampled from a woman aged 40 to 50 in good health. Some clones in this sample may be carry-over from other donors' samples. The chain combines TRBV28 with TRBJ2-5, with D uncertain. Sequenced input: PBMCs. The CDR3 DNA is TGTGCCAGCAGTTTAGCTGGGCCCGAGGCCCAGTACTTC. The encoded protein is CASSLAGPEAQYF.